This passage covers 11 T cell receptor beta chains from one sample sequenced in a study of cytomegalovirus exposure and HLA in healthy donors (TCRdb year 2017). Libraries came from the immunoSEQ multiplex PCR assay. The multiplex PCR relied on a mix of 60 forward primers for TCR Vbeta segments and 13 reverse primers for TCR Jbeta segments. TCRdb took over this immuneACCESS table, retaining in-frame rearrangements with V and J assigned. Such tables are incomplete; in checked studies, under half of the missing clones stem from an unresolved V gene, and the remainder is unexplained. The sample table holds 100,000 or so clones, of which around 75% were seen once. The top ten hold 8.5% to 12% of the sample. Sequenced sample: PBMCs. The receptor set was obtained from a man aged 45-65 years in good health and CMV-seronegative.

The chain uses TRBV7-8 and TRBJ1-4, with 9 bases aligning to TRBD1. Germline values: CDR1 SGHVS, CDR2 FQNEAQ. The length of the CDR3 is 19 residues. Unmatched junction bases numbered 14, after V lost 2 bases and J lost 4 bases. CDR3 in DNA: TGTGCCAGCAGCTTAATAGTGCCTGTTCCGGGACAGGGTAATGAAAAACTGTTTTTT. Translating gives CASSLIVPVPGQGNEKLFF.

The gene calls are TRBV19 and TRBJ1-5, with TRBD1 matching 7 bases. The CDR3 loop spans 16 amino acids. Trimming at V came to 4 bases and at J to 2 bases, leaving 8 bases not matched to a gene. Per the germline V gene, CDR1 is LNHDA and CDR2 is SQIVND (reference sequence). CDR3 sequence reads: CASSTDRVGGNQPQHF. CDR3 nucleotides: TGTGCCAGTAGTACCGACAGGGTGGGAGGCAATCAGCCCCAGCATTTT. Full variable domain (rest looked up from reference TRBV19 and TRBJ1-5): DGGITQSPKYLFRKEGQNVTLSCEQNLNHDAMYWYRQDPGQGLRLIYYSQIVNDFQKGDIAEGYSVSREKKESFPLTVTSAQKNPTAFYLCASSTDRVGGNQPQHFGDGTRLSIL.

CDR3 residues: CASSLQLAGGSGEQFF. The CDR3 bases are TGTGCCAGCAGCTTACAACTAGCGGGGGGGTCTGGTGAGCAGTTCTTC. This chain connects TRBV11-2 to TRBJ2-1; 13 positions agree with TRBD2. Germline CDR1 reads SGHAT; CDR2 reads FQNNGV. The length of the CDR3 is 16 residues. V lost 2 bases, J lost 9 bases, and 7 bases stayed unmatched.

There are a few counts of this clone. The chain is built from TRBV13 and TRBJ2-7; 14 bases align to TRBD2. The junction had 10 bases not matched to a gene; V was cut back by 4 bases and J by 8 bases. Germline V gene sequence: CDR1 PRHDT, CDR2 FYEKMQ (reference sequence). This CDR3 is built from 16 residues. The CDR3 sequence: CASSYPRGLAGEKQYF. The CDR3 nucleotides are TGTGCCAGCAGCTATCCAAGGGGACTAGCGGGAGAAAAGCAGTACTTC.

This clone was recorded only once. The chain employs TRBV7-2 and TRBJ1-2; D gene ambiguous. V was trimmed by 2 bases and J by 3 bases, leaving 10 bases between them. Germline values: CDR1 SGHTA, CDR2 FQGNSA. The CDR3 consists of 14 residues. The CDR3 nucleotides are TGTGCCAGCAGCTTACCCGACACCTACTATGGCTACACCTTC. Translating gives CASSLPDTYYGYTF.

This clone has just one count. The chain couples TRBV23-1 to TRBJ2-7, with D tentatively TRBD2 (6 bases). TRBV23-1 is noted as an ORF with a role that remains uncertain. The CDR3 loop spans 11 amino acids. V was shortened by 8 bases and J by 4 bases, with 9 bases between the two germline ends. The CDR3 protein is CASGRKYEQYF. The CDR3 DNA sequence: TGCGCCAGCGGGAGGAAATACGAGCAGTACTTC.

This chain links TRBV4-1 with TRBJ2-5; 7 bases match TRBD2. Gene TRBJ2-7 matches the end of the DNA better, so the J call may be wrong. Germline CDR1 is MGHRA and CDR2 is YSYEKL. CDR3 length: 16 residues. The CDR3 protein is CASSQRVLATPYEQYF. CDR3 sequence (DNA): TGCGCCAGCAGCCAACGTGTACTAGCGACCCCATACGAGCAGTACTTC.

The V gene is TRBV21-1, the J gene TRBJ2-7; no DNA check was done on the table's D call, TRBD1. TRBV21-1 is annotated as a pseudogene. This CDR3 contains 21 residues. Written as DNA, the CDR3 is TGTGCCAGCAGCAAAAGGAACCCGAGACCTCAGAGAAATTCAGGGTCCCACGAGCAGTACTTC. The encoded protein is CASSKRNPRPQRNSGSHEQYF.

V is TRBV11-2 and J is TRBJ1-2; 8 positions agree with TRBD1. The CDR3 contains 16 residues. Germline CDR1 reads SGHAT; CDR2 reads FQNNGV. Trimming at V came to 5 bases and at J to 9 bases, leaving 17 bases not matched to a gene. CDR3 sequence reads: CASSPGGSGGFPSYTF. For the CDR3, the DNA is TGTGCCAGCAGCCCCGGTGGGTCAGGGGGCTTTCCGAGCTACACCTTC.

The J gene is TRBJ1-6, the V gene TRBV5-1; 9 bases match TRBD1. Looked up from germline, CDR1 is SGHRS and CDR2 is YFSETQ. The V gene end was trimmed by 3 bases and the J gene end by 7 bases; junction bases not matched to a gene: 5. The length of the CDR3 is 15 residues. The DNA of the CDR3 is TGCGCCAGCAGCTCCGGGACAGGGACCAATTCACCCCTCCACTTT. As protein: CASSSGTGTNSPLHF.

This clone has just one count. This sequence joins TRBV18 and TRBJ2-7; possible D gene TRBD2, 6 bases. CDR3 length equals 13 residues. V was clipped by 1 base and J by 3 bases, with 7 bases between them. CDR1 KGHSH and CDR2 LQKENI come from the germline V gene. Here the CDR3 DNA reads TGTGCCAGCTCACCACTAGCGGACTACGAGCAGTACTTC. Encoded protein: CASSPLADYEQYF.